Below are 16 T cell receptor beta chains sequenced from a single sample in a study of blood T cells in healthy people across ages. Then a second PCR, running roughly 7 to 11 cycles, was carried out with a sample-barcoded 5' primer and a J-beta primer mix. Via MiXCR, TCRdb re-called the 5' RACE reads, giving one row per CDR3 protein. Altogether about 2 million distinct CDR3 sequences are present, roughly 52% being singletons, with the ten largest covering about 2.1%. The material sequenced was blood. These receptors originate from a woman between 35 and 50 years old in good health.

J is TRBJ2-3 and V is TRBV6-5; possible D gene TRBD1, 5 bases. The CDR3 extends over 14 amino acids. Germline V gene lookup returns CDR1 MNHEY and CDR2 SVGAGI. V lost 7 bases and J 6 bases, leaving 17 bases between the germline ends. CDR3 nucleotide sequence: TGTGCCAGCAACGGCGGCAGGGTCACGGATACGCAGTATTTT. Translating it yields CASNGGRVTDTQYF.

This clonotype was counted a few times. The chain is built from TRBV20-1 and TRBJ2-3, with 13 bases aligning to TRBD2. The CDR3 extends over 16 amino acids. Germline CDR1 DFQATT, CDR2 SNEGSKA (reference sequence). Unmatched junction bases numbered 11, after V lost 6 bases and J lost 5 bases. The CDR3 protein is CSAFGLAGEAEDTQYF. Here the CDR3 DNA reads TGCAGTGCCTTTGGACTAGCGGGGGAAGCAGAAGATACGCAGTATTTT.

The chain carries TRBV7-3 and TRBJ1-2; D may be TRBD1 (6 bases). Germline-derived CDR1 and CDR2 are SGHTA and FQGTGA. The CDR3 contains 16 residues. Trimming stripped 2 bases from V and 1 base from J, with 14 bases between. This CDR3 reads CASSLDPGQFNYGYTF. CDR3 nucleotides: TGTGCCAGCAGCTTAGACCCGGGACAATTTAACTATGGCTACACCTTC.

This clonotype was recorded a few times. The chain employs TRBV4-1 and TRBJ2-5; D tentatively reads TRBD1 or TRBD2 (5 bases each). V lost 0 bases to trimming and J lost 0 bases, with 11 bases between them. This CDR3 is 16 amino acids long. Germline CDR1 is MGHRA and CDR2 is YSYEKL. CDR3 in amino acids: CASSQDLWGNQETQYF. CDR3 sequence (DNA): TGCGCCAGCAGCCAAGATCTATGGGGGAACCAAGAGACCCAGTACTTC.

This chain links TRBV7-2 with TRBJ1-6; the D gene is possibly TRBD1 (5 bases). Trimming took off 2 bases at V and 7 bases at J, with 12 bases between the two ends. From germline, CDR1 is SGHTA and CDR2 FQGNSA. The CDR3 consists of 15 residues. The CDR3 nucleotides are TGTGCCAGCAGCTTATTGTGGCAGGGAAATTCACCCCTCCACTTT. The encoded protein is CASSLLWQGNSPLHF.

This chain uses TRBV6-1 with TRBJ2-5, with D possibly being TRBD1 or TRBD2 (6 bases each). The assigned J gene may be wrong: the sequence end matches TRBJ2-7 better. CDR1 and CDR2 (germline): MNHNS, SASEGT. This CDR3 has 14 residues. This CDR3 reads CASSALVGGAEQYF. The CDR3 coding sequence is TGTGCCAGCAGTGCCCTAGTCGGGGGCGCCGAGCAGTACTTC.

This clonotype was counted a few times. The chain employs TRBV29-1 and TRBJ2-3, with a possible D match to TRBD1 (5 bases). V lost 3 bases and J lost 4, with 11 bases in between. CDR1 and CDR2 from the germline V gene are SQVTM and ANQGSEA. The CDR3 extends over 13 amino acids. CDR3 region: CSVDGRGPDTQYF. CDR3 nucleotide sequence: TGCAGCGTTGATGGAAGGGGCCCAGATACGCAGTATTTT.

The chain couples TRBV5-1 to TRBJ2-5, with no clear D. V lost 2 bases and J 5 bases, leaving 10 bases between the germline ends. The CDR3 is made up of 13 amino acids. Germline V gives CDR1 SGHRS, CDR2 YFSETQ. The CDR3 DNA reads as TGCGCCAGCAGCTTCCAGACTTCGGAGACCCAGTACTTC. Translated: CASSFQTSETQYF.

This clonotype has just a few counts. V and J are TRBV20-1 and TRBJ2-7; 10 positions agree with TRBD2. With 3 bases clipped from V and 1 base from J, the junction kept 9 bases outside the gene matches. This CDR3 is 16 amino acids long. Per germline, CDR1 DFQATT and CDR2 SNEGSKA (reference sequence). The CDR3 sequence: CSASHPTSGFSYEQYF. The CDR3 DNA is TGCAGTGCTAGTCATCCGACTAGCGGGTTTTCCTACGAGCAGTACTTC.

The sample holds a few counts of this clonotype. The chain links TRBV12-3 or TRBV12-4 to TRBJ2-3; unclear D gene. Trimming left V 3 bases short and J 0 bases short, with 13 bases between. The CDR3 contains 16 residues. The CDR3 coding sequence is TGTGCCAGCAGTTTTCGGGCAGCTATGAGCACAGATACGCAGTATTTT. Its protein product is CASSFRAAMSTDTQYF.

The V and J genes are TRBV5-6 and TRBJ1-2, with D unclear. Between the trimmed V and J ends, which lost 4 bases and 2 bases, there was a span of 18 bases. The germline gives CDR1 SGHDT, CDR2 YYEEEE. This CDR3 contains 16 residues. CDR3 loop: CASSPEGGLMNYGYTF. The CDR3 nucleotides are TGTGCCAGCAGCCCGGAGGGAGGTTTAATGAACTATGGCTACACCTTC.

The J gene is TRBJ1-6, the V gene TRBV29-1; 9 bases match TRBD1. The V gene's germline CDR1 is SQVTM and CDR2 ANQGSEA. V was pared by 5 bases and J by 7 bases, with 3 bases of the junction left unmatched. The CDR3 loop spans 13 amino acids. The CDR3 nucleotides are TGCAGCGTTCGACAGGGGGAGAATTCACCCCTCCACTTT. This sequence encodes CSVRQGENSPLHF. Full variable domain (outside the CDR3, taken from reference TRBV29-1 and TRBJ1-6): SAVISQKPSRDICQRGTSLTIQCQVDSQVTMMFWYRQQPGQSLTLIATANQGSEATYESGFVIDKFPISRPNLTFSTLTVSNMSPEDSSIYLCSVRQGENSPLHFGNGTRLTVT.

In regard to this clonotype: The germline gene is not matched at one end of the junction; a read error may be the cause. The chain links TRBV4-3 to TRBJ1-2; D ambiguous. There are 13 residues in the CDR3. The germline gives CDR1 LGHNA, CDR2 YSLEER. The CDR3: CASSQDLNCGYTF. CDR3 bases: TGCGCCAGCAGCCAAGACCTAAACTGTGGCTACACCTTC.

V and J are TRBV5-1 and TRBJ2-1, with D possibly TRBD1 on 6 matching bases. Germline V gene sequence: CDR1 SGHRS, CDR2 YFSETQ. Trimming removed 1 base at V and 5 bases at J, with 10 bases between. The CDR3 runs 14 residues. The CDR3: CASSLINRDNEQFF. DNA for the CDR3: TGCGCCAGCAGCTTGATTAACAGGGACAATGAGCAGTTCTTC.

The chain employs TRBV27 and TRBJ2-7, with 9 bases that match TRBD1. Germline CDR1 MNHEY, CDR2 SMNVEV (reference sequence). The junction had 17 bases not matched to a gene; V was cut back by 3 bases and J by 5 bases. The CDR3 has 18 amino acids. CDR3 bases: TGTGCCAGCAGTTTCGCGCCCCGGTGGACAGGGGACCACCACGAGCAGTACTTC. Protein sequence: CASSFAPRWTGDHHEQYF.

This clonotype has just a few counts. V is TRBV12-3 or TRBV12-4 and J is TRBJ1-5, with 9 nucleotides matching TRBD1. This CDR3 is built from 16 residues. After removal of 5 bases from V and 7 bases from J, the junction contained 12 bases not matched to a gene. CDR3 DNA sequence: TGTGCCAGCAGTCCGCTCGACAGGGGGGGGAAGCAGCCCCAGCATTTT. The encoded protein is CASSPLDRGGKQPQHF.